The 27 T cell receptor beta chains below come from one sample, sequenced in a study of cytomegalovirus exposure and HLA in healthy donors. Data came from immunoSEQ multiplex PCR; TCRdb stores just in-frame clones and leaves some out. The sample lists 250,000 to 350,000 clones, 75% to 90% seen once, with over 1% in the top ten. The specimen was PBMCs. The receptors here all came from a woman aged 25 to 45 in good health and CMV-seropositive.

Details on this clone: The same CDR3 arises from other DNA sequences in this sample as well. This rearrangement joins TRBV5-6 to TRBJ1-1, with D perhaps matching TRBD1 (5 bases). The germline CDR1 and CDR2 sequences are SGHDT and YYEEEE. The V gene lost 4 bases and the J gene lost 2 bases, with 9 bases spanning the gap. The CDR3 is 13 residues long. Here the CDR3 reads CASSLGGNTEAFF. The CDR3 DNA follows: TGTGCCAGCAGCCTGGGGGGAAACACTGAAGCTTTCTTT.

The DNA of the CDR3 is TGTGCCAGCAGTGACAGAGGACAGGGGACAGATACGCAGTATTTT. Amino acid sequence: CASSDRGQGTDTQYF. The rearrangement uses TRBV6-4 and TRBJ2-3; 9 nucleotides align to TRBD1. Germline assignment: CDR1 MRHNA and CDR2 SNTAGT. The ends lost 2 bases at V and 3 bases at J; junction bases unmatched: 3. This CDR3 is 15 amino acids long.

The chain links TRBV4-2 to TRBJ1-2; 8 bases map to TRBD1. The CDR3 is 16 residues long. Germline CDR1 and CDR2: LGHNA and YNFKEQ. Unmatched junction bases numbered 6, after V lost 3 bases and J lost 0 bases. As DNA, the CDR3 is TGTGCCAGCAGCCAGGCTACAGGGGGAGCTAACTATGGCTACACCTTC. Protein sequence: CASSQATGGANYGYTF.

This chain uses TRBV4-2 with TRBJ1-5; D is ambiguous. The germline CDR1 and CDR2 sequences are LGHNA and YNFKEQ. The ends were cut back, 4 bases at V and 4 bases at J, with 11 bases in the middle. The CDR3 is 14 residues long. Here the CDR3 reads CASSLPGENQPQHF. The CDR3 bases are TGTGCCAGCAGCCTCCCGGGTGAGAATCAGCCCCAGCATTTT.

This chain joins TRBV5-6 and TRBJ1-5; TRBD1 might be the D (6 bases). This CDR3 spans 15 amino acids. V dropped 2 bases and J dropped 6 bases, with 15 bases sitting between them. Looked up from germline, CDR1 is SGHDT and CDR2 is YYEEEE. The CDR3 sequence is CASSFGGAGSQPQHF. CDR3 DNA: TGTGCCAGCAGCTTTGGGGGCGCGGGGTCTCAGCCCCAGCATTTT. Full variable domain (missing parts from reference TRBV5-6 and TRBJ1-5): DAGVTQSPTHLIKTRGQQVTLRCSPKSGHDTVSWYQQALGQGPQFIFQYYEEEERQRGNFPDRFSGHQFPNYSSELNVNALLLGDSALYLCASSFGGAGSQPQHFGDGTRLSIL.

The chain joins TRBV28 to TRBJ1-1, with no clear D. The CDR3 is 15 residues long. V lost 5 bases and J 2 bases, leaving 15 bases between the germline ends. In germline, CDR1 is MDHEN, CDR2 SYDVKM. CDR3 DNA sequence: TGTGCCAGCAGTCAGATGTCCCCTGGAAACACTGAAGCTTTCTTT. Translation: CASSQMSPGNTEAFF.

In nucleotides, the CDR3 is TGTGCCAGCAGAAGGACTCGGACAGGGGGGAATGGCTACACCTTC. This codes for CASRRTRTGGNGYTF. The J gene is TRBJ1-2, the V gene TRBV4-2; 10 bases line up with TRBD1. There are 15 residues in the CDR3. The J segment lost 6 bases and the V segment lost 6 bases, leaving 10 bases of the junction unmatched. Germline V gives CDR1 LGHNA, CDR2 YNFKEQ.

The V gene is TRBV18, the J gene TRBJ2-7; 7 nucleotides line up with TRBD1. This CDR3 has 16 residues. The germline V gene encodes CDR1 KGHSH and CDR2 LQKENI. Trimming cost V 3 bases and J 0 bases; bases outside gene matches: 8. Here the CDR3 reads CASSPYGQASSYEQYF. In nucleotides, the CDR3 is TGTGCCAGCTCACCCTACGGACAGGCAAGCTCCTACGAGCAGTACTTC.

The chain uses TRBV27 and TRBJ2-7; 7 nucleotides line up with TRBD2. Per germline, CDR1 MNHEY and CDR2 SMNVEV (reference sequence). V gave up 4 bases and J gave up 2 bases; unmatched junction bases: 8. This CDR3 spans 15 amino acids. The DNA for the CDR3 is TGTGCCAGCAGTTCCGCAGGACTAGTGCCCTACGAGCAGTACTTC. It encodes CASSSAGLVPYEQYF.

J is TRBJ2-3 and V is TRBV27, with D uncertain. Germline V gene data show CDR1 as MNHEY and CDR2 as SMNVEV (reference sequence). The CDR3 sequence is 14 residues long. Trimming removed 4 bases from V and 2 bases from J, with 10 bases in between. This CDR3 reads CASSYGGPTDTQYF. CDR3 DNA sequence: TGTGCCAGCAGTTACGGCGGTCCCACAGATACGCAGTATTTT.

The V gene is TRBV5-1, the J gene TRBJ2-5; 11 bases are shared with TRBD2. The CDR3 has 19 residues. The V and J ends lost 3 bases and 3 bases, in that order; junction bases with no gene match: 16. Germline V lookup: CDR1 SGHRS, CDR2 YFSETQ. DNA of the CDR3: TGCGCCAGCAGCTCGGGGGTCCGAGCCGGGACTAGCGGAGAAGAGACCCAGTACTTC. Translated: CASSSGVRAGTSGEETQYF. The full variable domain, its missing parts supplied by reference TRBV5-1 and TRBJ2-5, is KAGVTQTPRYLIKTRGQQVTLSCSPISGHRSVSWYQQTPGQGLQFLFEYFSETQRNKGNFPGRFSGRQFSNSRSEMNVSTLELGDSALYLCASSSGVRAGTSGEETQYFGPGTRLLVL.

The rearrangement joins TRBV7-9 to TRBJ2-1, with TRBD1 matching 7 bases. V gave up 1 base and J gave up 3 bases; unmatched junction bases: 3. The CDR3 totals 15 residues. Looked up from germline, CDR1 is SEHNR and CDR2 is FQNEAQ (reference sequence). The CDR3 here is CASSLGQGGYNEQFF. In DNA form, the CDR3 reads TGTGCCAGCAGCTTAGGACAGGGTGGCTACAATGAGCAGTTCTTC.

The CDR3 nucleotides are TGTGCCAGCAGTTCCACGGGACTTACGAACACCGGGGAGCTGTTTTTT. Translated, it gives CASSSTGLTNTGELFF. V usage is TRBV28 and J usage is TRBJ2-2, with a weak D call TRBD2 (6 bases). Looked up from germline, CDR1 is MDHEN and CDR2 is SYDVKM. The CDR3 sequence is 16 residues long. V dropped 4 bases and J dropped 0 bases, with 12 bases sitting between them.

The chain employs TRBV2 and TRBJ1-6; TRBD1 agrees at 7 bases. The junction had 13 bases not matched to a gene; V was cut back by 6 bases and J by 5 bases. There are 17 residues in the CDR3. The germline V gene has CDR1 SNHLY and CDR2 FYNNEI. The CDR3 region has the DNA TGTGCCAGCAGCGAGGCCGGACAGGCTCATAATAATTCACCCCTCCACTTT. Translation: CASSEAGQAHNNSPLHF.

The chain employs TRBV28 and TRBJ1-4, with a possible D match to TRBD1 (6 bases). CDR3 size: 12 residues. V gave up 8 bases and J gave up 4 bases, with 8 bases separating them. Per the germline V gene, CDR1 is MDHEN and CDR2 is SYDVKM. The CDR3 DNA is TGTGCCAGCGGACAGCTTAATGAAAAACTGTTTTTT. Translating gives CASGQLNEKLFF.

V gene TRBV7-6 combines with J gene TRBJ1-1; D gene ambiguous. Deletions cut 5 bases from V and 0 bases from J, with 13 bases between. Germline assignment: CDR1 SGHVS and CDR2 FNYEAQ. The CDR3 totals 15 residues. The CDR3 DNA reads TGTGCCAGCAGCCTAACCCCGATGATGAACACTGAAGCTTTCTTT. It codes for CASSLTPMMNTEAFF.

The CDR3 nucleotides read TGTGCCAGCAGGCCTCGGCGGGGCGGAAACACCATATATTTT. Protein product: CASRPRRGGNTIYF. The chain recombines TRBV28 with TRBJ1-3; D is possibly TRBD1 (5 bases). The germline V gene has CDR1 MDHEN and CDR2 SYDVKM. V lost 6 bases and J 4 bases, leaving 13 bases between the germline ends. The CDR3 is 14 amino acids.

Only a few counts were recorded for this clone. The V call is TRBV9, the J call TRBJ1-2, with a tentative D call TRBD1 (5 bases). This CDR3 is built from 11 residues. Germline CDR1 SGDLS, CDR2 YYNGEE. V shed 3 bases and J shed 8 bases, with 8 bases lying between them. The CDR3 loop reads CASSEGEGYTF. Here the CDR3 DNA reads TGTGCCAGCAGCGAAGGGGAAGGCTACACCTTC.

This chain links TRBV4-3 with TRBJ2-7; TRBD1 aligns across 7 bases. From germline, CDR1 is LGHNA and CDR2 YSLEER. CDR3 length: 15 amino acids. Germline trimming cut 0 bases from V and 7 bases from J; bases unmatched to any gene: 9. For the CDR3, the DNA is TGCGCCAGCAGCCAAGATATGAGGGGGCCGGAGGAGCAGTACTTC. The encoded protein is CASSQDMRGPEEQYF.

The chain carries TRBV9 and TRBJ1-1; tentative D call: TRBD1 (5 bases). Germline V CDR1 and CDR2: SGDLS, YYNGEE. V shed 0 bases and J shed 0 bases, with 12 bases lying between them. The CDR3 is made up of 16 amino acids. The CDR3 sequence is CASSVATGGLNTEAFF. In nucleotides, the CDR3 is TGTGCCAGCAGCGTAGCTACCGGGGGTCTGAACACTGAAGCTTTCTTT.

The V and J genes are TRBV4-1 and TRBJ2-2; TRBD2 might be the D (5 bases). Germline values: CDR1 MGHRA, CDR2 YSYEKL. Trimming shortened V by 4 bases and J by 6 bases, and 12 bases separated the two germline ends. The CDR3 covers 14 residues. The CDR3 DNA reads TGCGCCAGCAGCCTGGAGGCCCAGGCCGGGGAGCTGTTTTTT. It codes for CASSLEAQAGELFF.

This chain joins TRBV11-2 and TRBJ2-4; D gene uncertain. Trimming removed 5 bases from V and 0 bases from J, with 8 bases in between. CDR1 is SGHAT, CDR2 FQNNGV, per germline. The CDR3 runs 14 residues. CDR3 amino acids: CASSLQLAKNIQYF. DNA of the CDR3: TGTGCCAGCAGCCTACAACTAGCCAAAAACATTCAGTACTTC. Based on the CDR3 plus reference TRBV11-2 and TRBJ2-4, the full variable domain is EAGVAQSPRYKIIEKRQSVAFWCNPISGHATLYWYQQILGQGPKLLIQFQNNGVVDDSQLPKDRFSAERLKGVDSTLKIQPAKLEDSAVYLCASSLQLAKNIQYFGAGTRLSVL.

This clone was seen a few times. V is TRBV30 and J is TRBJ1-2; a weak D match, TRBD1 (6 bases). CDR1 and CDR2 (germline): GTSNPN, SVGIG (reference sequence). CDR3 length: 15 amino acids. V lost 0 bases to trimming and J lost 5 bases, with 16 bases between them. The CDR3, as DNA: TGTGCCTGGAGTGTAGGGATCGCCACAGGGTATGGCTACACCTTC. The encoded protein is CAWSVGIATGYGYTF.

The CDR3: CAWSVVGINQPQHF. In nucleotides, the CDR3 is TGTGCCTGGAGTGTGGTGGGAATCAATCAGCCCCAGCATTTT. The chain recombines TRBV30 with TRBJ1-5; unclear D gene. The CDR3 covers 14 residues. V lost 0 bases and J 3 bases, leaving 9 bases between the germline ends. The germline V gene has CDR1 GTSNPN and CDR2 SVGIG (reference sequence).

The CDR3 DNA follows: TGTGCCAGCAGCTTAGCAACCGGATTTAGGGAGACCCAGTACTTC. Amino acid sequence: CASSLATGFRETQYF. The V gene is TRBV7-9, the J gene TRBJ2-5, with unresolved D. CDR1 is SEHNR and CDR2 is FQNEAQ in the germline V gene (reference sequence). Trimming removed 0 bases at V and 5 bases at J, with 13 bases between. CDR3 size: 15 residues. The whole variable domain, remainder taken from reference TRBV7-9 and TRBJ2-5, is DTGVSQNPRHKITKRGQNVTFRCDPISEHNRLYWYRQTLGQGPEFLTYFQNEAQLEKSRLLSDRFSAERPKGSFSTLEIQRTEQGDSAMYLCASSLATGFRETQYFGPGTRLLVL.

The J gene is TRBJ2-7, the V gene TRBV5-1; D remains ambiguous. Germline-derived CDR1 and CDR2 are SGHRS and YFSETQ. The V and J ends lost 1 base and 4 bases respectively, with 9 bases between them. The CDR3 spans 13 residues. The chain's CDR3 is CASSLSGEYEQYF. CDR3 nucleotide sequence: TGCGCCAGCAGCTTGAGTGGCGAGTACGAGCAGTACTTC.

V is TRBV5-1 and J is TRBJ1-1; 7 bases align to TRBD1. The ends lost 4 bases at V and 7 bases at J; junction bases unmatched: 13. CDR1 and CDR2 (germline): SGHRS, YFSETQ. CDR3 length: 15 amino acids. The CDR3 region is CASSARQGGFGEAFF. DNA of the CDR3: TGCGCCAGCAGCGCGCGACAGGGTGGTTTCGGTGAAGCTTTCTTT.